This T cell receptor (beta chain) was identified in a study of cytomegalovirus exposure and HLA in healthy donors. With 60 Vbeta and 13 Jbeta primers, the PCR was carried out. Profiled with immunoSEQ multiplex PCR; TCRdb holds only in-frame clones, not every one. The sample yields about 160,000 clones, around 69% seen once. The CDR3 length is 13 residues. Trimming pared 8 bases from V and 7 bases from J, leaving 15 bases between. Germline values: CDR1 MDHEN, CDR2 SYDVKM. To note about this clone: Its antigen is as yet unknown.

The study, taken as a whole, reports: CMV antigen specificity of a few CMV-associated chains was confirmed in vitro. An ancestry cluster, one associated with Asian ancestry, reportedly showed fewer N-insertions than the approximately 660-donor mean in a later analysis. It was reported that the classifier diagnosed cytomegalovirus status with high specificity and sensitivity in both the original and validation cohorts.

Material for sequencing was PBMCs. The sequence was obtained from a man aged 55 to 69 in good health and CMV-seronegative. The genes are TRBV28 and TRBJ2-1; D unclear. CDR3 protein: CASGRAGKNEQFF. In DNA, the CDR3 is TGTGCCAGCGGGCGTGCTGGAAAAAATGAGCAGTTCTTC.